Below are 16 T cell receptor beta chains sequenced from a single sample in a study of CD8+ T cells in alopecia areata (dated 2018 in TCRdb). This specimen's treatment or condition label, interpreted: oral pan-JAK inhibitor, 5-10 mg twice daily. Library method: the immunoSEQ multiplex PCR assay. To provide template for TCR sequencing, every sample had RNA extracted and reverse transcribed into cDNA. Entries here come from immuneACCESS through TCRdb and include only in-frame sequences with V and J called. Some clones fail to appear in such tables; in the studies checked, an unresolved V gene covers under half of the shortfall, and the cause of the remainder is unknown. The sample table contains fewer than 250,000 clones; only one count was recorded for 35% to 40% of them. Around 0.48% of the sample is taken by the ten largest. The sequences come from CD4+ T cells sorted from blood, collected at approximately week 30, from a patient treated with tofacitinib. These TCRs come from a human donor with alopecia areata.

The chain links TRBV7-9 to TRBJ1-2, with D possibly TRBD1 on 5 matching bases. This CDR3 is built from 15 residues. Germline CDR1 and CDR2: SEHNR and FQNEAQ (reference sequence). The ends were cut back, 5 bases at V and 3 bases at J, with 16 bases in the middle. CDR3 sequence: CASSPPFLRDYGYTF. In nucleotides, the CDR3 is TGTGCCAGCAGCCCTCCCTTCCTCAGGGACTATGGCTACACCTTC.

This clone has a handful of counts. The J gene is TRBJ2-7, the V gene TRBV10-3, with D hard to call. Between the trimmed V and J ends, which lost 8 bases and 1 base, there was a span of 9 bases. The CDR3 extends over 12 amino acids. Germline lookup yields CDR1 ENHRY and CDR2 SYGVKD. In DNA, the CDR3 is TGTGCCATCGGGAAGGGATCCTACGAGCAGTACTTC. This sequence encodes CAIGKGSYEQYF.

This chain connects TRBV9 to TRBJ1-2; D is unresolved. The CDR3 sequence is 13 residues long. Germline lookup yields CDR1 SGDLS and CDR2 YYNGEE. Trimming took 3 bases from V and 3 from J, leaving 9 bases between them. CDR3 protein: CASSARTDYGYTF. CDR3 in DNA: TGTGCCAGCAGCGCCCGGACGGACTATGGCTACACCTTC.

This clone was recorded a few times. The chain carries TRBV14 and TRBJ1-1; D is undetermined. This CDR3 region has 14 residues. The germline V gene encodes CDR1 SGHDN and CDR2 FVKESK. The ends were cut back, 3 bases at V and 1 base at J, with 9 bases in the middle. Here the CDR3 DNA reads TGTGCCAGCAGCCATAATTGGAGGAACACTGAAGCTTTCTTT. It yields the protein CASSHNWRNTEAFF.

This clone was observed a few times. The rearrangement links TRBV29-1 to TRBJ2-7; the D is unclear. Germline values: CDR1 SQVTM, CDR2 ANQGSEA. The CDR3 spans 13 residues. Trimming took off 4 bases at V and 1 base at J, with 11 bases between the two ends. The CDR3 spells CSVGQATSYEQYF. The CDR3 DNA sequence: TGCAGCGTTGGGCAGGCGACGTCCTACGAGCAGTACTTC.

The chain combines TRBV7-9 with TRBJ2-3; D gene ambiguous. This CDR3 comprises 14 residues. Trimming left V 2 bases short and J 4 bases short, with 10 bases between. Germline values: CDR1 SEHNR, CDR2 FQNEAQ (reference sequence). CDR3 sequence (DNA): TGTGCCAGCAGCTTAAGTGGGTCCGCAGATACGCAGTATTTT. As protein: CASSLSGSADTQYF. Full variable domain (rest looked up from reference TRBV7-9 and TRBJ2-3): DTGVSQNPRHKITKRGQNVTFRCDPISEHNRLYWYRQTLGQGPEFLTYFQNEAQLEKSRLLSDRFSAERPKGSFSTLEIQRTEQGDSAMYLCASSLSGSADTQYFGPGTRLTVL.

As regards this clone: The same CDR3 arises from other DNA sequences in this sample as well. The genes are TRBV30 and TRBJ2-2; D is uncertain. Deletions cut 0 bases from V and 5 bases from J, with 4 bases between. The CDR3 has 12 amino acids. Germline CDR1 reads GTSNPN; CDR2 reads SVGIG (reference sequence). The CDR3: CAWSVLTGELFF. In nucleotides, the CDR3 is TGTGCCTGGAGTGTTCTGACCGGGGAGCTGTTTTTT.

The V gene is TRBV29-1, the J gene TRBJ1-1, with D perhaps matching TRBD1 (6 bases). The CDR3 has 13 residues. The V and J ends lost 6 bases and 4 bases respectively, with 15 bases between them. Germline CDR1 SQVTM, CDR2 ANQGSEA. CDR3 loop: CSVQGRVATEAFF. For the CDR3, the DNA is TGCAGCGTACAGGGACGGGTCGCCACTGAAGCTTTCTTT. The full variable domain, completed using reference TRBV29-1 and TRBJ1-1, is SAVISQKPSRDICQRGTSLTIQCQVDSQVTMMFWYRQQPGQSLTLIATANQGSEATYESGFVIDKFPISRPNLTFSTLTVSNMSPEDSSIYLCSVQGRVATEAFFGQGTRLTVV.

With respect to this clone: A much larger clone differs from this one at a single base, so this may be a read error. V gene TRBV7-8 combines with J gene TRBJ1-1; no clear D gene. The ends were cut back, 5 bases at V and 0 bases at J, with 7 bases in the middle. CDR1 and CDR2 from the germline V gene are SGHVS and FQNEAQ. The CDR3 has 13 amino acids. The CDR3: CASSPYLNTEAFF. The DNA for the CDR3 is TGTGCCAGCAGCCCCTATTTGAACACTGAAGCTTTCTTT.

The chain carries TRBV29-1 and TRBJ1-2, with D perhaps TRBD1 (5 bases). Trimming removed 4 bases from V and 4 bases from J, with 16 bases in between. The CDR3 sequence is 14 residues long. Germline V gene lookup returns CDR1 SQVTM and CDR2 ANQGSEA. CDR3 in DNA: TGCAGCGTTGGCCCCAGGGTGGGGAGCTATGGCTACACCTTC. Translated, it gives CSVGPRVGSYGYTF.

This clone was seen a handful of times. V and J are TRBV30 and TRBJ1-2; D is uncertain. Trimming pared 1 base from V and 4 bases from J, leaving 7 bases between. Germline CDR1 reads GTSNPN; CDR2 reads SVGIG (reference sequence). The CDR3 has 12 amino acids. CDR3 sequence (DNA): TGTGCCTGGAGTGATACGAGCTATGGCTACACCTTC. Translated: CAWSDTSYGYTF.

Here the CDR3 reads CASTFSAGAWYF. For the CDR3, the DNA is TGTGCCAGCACTTTCTCAGCGGGCGCTTGGTACTTC. The genes are TRBV25-1 and TRBJ2-5; tentative D call: TRBD2 (6 bases). V was trimmed by 7 bases and J by 13 bases, leaving 19 bases between them. The CDR3 loop spans 12 amino acids. The germline V gene encodes CDR1 MGHDK and CDR2 SYGVNS.

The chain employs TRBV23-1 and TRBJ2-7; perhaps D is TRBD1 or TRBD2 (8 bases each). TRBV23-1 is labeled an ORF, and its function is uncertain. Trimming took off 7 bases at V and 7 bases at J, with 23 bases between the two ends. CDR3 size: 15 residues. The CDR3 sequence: CASTTTDRAGGEQYF. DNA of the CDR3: TGCGCCAGCACCACGACGGACAGGGCGGGGGGTGAGCAGTACTTC.

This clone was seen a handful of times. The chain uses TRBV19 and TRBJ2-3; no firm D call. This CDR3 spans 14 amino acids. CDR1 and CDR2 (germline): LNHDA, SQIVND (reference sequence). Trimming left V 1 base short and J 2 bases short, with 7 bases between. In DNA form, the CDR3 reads TGTGCCAGTAGTATAGTTGTCTTCACAGATACGCAGTATTTT. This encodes CASSIVVFTDTQYF.

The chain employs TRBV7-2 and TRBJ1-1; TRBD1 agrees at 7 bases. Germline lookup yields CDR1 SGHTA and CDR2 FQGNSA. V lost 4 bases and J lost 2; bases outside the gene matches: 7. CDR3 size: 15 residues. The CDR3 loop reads CASSSYRGSNTEAFF. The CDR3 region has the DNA TGTGCCAGCAGCTCCTACAGGGGTTCAAACACTGAAGCTTTCTTT.

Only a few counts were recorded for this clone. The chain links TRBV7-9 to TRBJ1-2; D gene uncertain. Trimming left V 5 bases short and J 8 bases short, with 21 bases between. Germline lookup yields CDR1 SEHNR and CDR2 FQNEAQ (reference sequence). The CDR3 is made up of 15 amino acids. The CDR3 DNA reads TGTGCCAGCAGCACCAACACCGGGTCCCAAGGGGGCTACACCTTC. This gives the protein CASSTNTGSQGGYTF.